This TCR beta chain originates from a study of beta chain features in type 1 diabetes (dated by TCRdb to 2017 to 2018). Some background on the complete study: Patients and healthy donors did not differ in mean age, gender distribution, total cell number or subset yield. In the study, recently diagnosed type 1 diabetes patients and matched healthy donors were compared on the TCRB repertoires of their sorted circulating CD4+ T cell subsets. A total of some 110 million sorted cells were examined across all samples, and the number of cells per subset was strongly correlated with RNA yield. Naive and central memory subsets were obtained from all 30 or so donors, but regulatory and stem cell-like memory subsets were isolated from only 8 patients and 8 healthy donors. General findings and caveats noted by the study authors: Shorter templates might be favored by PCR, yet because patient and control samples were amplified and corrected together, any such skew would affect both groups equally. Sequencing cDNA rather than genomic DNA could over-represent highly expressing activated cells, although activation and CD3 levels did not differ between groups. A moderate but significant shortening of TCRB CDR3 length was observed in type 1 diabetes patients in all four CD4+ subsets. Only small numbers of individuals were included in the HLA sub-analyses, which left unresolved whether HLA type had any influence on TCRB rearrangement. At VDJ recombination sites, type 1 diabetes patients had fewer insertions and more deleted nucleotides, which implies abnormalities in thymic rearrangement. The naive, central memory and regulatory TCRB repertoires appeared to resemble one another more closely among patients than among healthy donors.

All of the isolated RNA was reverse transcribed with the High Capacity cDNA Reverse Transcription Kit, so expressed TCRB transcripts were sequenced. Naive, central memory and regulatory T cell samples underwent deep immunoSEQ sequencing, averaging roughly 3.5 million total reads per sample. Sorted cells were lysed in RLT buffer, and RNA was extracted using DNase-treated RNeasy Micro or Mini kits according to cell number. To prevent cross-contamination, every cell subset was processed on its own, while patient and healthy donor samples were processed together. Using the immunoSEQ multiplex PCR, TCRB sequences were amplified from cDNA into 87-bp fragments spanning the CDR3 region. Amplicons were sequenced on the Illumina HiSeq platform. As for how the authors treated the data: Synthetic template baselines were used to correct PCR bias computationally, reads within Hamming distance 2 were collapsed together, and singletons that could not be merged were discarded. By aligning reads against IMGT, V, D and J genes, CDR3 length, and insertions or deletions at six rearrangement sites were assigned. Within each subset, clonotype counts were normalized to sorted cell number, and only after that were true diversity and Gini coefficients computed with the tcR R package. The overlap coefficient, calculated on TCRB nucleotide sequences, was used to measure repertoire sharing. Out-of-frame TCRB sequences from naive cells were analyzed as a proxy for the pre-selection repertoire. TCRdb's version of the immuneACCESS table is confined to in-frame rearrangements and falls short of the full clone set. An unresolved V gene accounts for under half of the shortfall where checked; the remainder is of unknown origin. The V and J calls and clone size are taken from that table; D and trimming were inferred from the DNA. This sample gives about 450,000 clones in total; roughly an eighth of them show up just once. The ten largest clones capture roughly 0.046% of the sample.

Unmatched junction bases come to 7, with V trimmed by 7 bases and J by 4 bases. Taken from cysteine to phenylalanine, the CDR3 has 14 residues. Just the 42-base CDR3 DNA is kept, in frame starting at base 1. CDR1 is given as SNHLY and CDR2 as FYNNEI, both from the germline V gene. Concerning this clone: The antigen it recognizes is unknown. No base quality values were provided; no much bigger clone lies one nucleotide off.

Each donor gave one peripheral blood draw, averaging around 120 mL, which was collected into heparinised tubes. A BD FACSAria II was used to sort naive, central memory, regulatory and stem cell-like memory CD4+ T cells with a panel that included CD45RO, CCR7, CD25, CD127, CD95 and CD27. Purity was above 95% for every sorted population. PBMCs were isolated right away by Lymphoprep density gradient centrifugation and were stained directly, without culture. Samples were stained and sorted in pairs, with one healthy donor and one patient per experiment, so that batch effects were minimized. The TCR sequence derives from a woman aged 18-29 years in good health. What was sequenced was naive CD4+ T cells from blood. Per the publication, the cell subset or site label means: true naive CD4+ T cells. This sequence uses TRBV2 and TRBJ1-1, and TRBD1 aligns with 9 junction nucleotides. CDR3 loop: CASTRTGAVTEAFF. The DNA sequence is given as TGTGCCAGCACCCGGACAGGGGCGGTCACTGAAGCTTTCTTT.